What follows are 21 T cell receptor beta chains derived from one specimen sequenced in a study of cytomegalovirus exposure and HLA in healthy donors. Here immunoSEQ multiplex PCR was the method, and the copy in TCRdb shows in-frame clones only, minus some. The sample holds 45,000 to 60,000 clones, approximately 95% seen once. The material sequenced was PBMCs. These TCRs come from a woman between 18 and 29 years old in good health and CMV-seronegative.

V and J are TRBV7-3 and TRBJ1-1; D gene uncertain. Per germline, CDR1 SGHTA and CDR2 FQGTGA. Trimming left V 5 bases short and J 1 base short, with 8 bases between. This CDR3 comprises 13 residues. CDR3 bases: TGTGCCAGCAGCAGCGGCCCGAACACTGAAGCTTTCTTT. It codes for CASSSGPNTEAFF.

This chain joins TRBV5-6 and TRBJ2-7, with D possibly matching TRBD1 (6 bases). Germline CDR1 is SGHDT and CDR2 is YYEEEE. This CDR3 comprises 16 residues. V was cut by 1 base and J by 0 bases, with 14 bases left in between. The CDR3 DNA reads TGTGCCAGCAGCTTGACCGCGCAGGGGTTCTCCTACGAGCAGTACTTC. Protein sequence: CASSLTAQGFSYEQYF.

This sequence joins TRBV18 and TRBJ1-5, with D perhaps matching TRBD1 (6 bases). Germline CDR1 reads KGHSH; CDR2 reads LQKENI. The length of the CDR3 is 15 residues. V was pared by 8 bases and J by 0 bases, with 14 bases between. The DNA of the CDR3 is TGTGCCAGCGGCCCAGGGGCGGGTAGCAATCAGCCCCAGCATTTT. As protein: CASGPGAGSNQPQHF.

V gene TRBV5-6 combines with J gene TRBJ1-4; a weak D match, TRBD1 (5 bases). Trimming took off 4 bases at V and 8 bases at J, with 18 bases between the two ends. Germline V gene data show CDR1 as SGHDT and CDR2 as YYEEEE. The CDR3 runs 15 residues. CDR3 sequence (DNA): TGTGCCAGCAGCCCCCCGTGGGGGGGTGAAGAAAAACTGTTTTTT. Its protein product is CASSPPWGGEEKLFF.

The chain is built from TRBV4-3 and TRBJ2-3, with 11 bases matching TRBD2. Germline V gene sequence: CDR1 LGHNA, CDR2 YSLEER. Trimming took 2 bases from V and 5 from J; bases not matched to a gene: 3. The CDR3 spans 15 residues. CDR3 sequence: CASSQTSGREDTQYF. CDR3 DNA sequence: TGCGCCAGCAGCCAAACTAGCGGGAGAGAAGATACGCAGTATTTT.

This sequence joins TRBV5-1 and TRBJ1-4, with D hard to call. The ends were cut back, 4 bases at V and 3 bases at J, with 13 bases in the middle. Germline-derived CDR1 and CDR2 are SGHRS and YFSETQ. This CDR3 is built from 15 residues. CDR3 DNA sequence: TGCGCCAGCAGCCGGGCGGAGGTCTCTAATGAAAAACTGTTTTTT. It codes for CASSRAEVSNEKLFF.

The gene calls are TRBV29-1 and TRBJ1-1; D call uncertain. CDR1 is SQVTM, CDR2 ANQGSEA, per germline. The CDR3 is 11 amino acids. V lost 5 bases, J lost 4 bases, and 8 bases lay in between. CDR3 region: CSVSRVTEAFF. The DNA for the CDR3 is TGCAGCGTTTCCCGGGTCACTGAAGCTTTCTTT.

This chain uses TRBV4-3 with TRBJ1-4; 8 nucleotides match TRBD1. Germline CDR1 and CDR2: LGHNA and YSLEER. CDR3 length: 15 amino acids. The J segment lost 4 bases and the V segment lost 4 bases, leaving 5 bases of the junction unmatched. As DNA, the CDR3 is TGCGCCAGCAGCCCAGGGACAGGAGATAATGAAAAACTGTTTTTT. This sequence encodes CASSPGTGDNEKLFF.

The CDR3 spells CASSPGTWYEAFF. In DNA form, the CDR3 reads TGTGCCAGCAGCCCCGGGACTTGGTACGAAGCTTTCTTT. The V gene is TRBV5-8, the J gene TRBJ1-1; tentative D call: TRBD1 (5 bases). The V gene lost 4 bases and the J gene lost 8 bases, with 15 bases spanning the gap. CDR3 length: 13 amino acids. CDR1 is SGHTS and CDR2 is YDEGEE in the germline V gene.

V is TRBV4-2 and J is TRBJ1-1; TRBD1 matches 9 bases. J was trimmed by 3 bases and V by 4 bases; bases with no gene match: 9. This CDR3 region has 16 residues. Looked up from germline, CDR1 is LGHNA and CDR2 is YNFKEQ. CDR3 nucleotides: TGTGCCAGCAGCCTCCGGGACAGGGTCTTGGACACTGAAGCTTTCTTT. This gives the protein CASSLRDRVLDTEAFF.

The chain joins TRBV6-6 to TRBJ2-7; no reliable D call. The germline CDR1 and CDR2 sequences are MNHNY and SVGAGI (reference sequence). This CDR3 spans 13 amino acids. The V end was cut by 6 bases, the J end by 2 bases, with 11 bases between. Written as DNA, the CDR3 is TGTGCCAGCAGCCCTACAGAAACCTACGAGCAGTACGTC. It is translated as CASSPTETYEQYV.

The genes are TRBV27 and TRBJ1-1; 7 positions agree with TRBD1. V shed 5 bases and J 5 bases; nucleotides not matched to a gene: 8. The CDR3 extends over 14 amino acids. Germline V CDR1 and CDR2: MNHEY, SMNVEV (reference sequence). CDR3: CASSPRQGGTEAFF. CDR3 DNA: TGTGCCAGCAGTCCGCGACAGGGAGGTACTGAAGCTTTCTTT.

The chain employs TRBV9 and TRBJ2-1; perhaps TRBD2 as D (5 bases). CDR1 and CDR2 (germline): SGDLS, YYNGEE. The CDR3 has 13 residues. V was cut by 3 bases and J by 11 bases, with 15 bases left in between. The CDR3 loop reads CASSASWGEKQFF. CDR3 DNA: TGTGCCAGCAGCGCATCGTGGGGAGAGAAGCAGTTCTTC.

V gene TRBV6-1 combines with J gene TRBJ1-3, with TRBD1 as a possible D gene (5 bases). The germline gives CDR1 MNHNS, CDR2 SASEGT. V was cut by 5 bases and J by 0 bases, with 11 bases left in between. The CDR3 is 15 residues long. The CDR3: CASSSGVLSGNTIYF. The CDR3 DNA follows: TGTGCCAGCAGTTCGGGGGTTCTCTCTGGAAACACCATATATTTT.

The chain carries TRBV2 and TRBJ2-2, with TRBD1 matching 7 bases. The CDR3 consists of 14 residues. With V trimmed by 4 bases and J by 4 bases, 3 bases remained unmatched. Germline lookup yields CDR1 SNHLY and CDR2 FYNNEI. The CDR3 loop reads CASSATGTTGELFF. DNA of the CDR3: TGTGCCAGCAGTGCGACAGGGACCACCGGGGAGCTGTTTTTT.

This clone was found once. CDR3 in DNA: TGTGCCAGCAGAAACAGGGGTAATGAGCAGTTCTTC. Translation: CASRNRGNEQFF. The rearrangement links TRBV27 to TRBJ2-1; 7 positions match TRBD1. Unmatched junction bases numbered 3, after V lost 6 bases and J lost 7 bases. The germline CDR1 and CDR2 sequences are MNHEY and SMNVEV (reference sequence). The CDR3 has 12 residues.

The genes are TRBV5-4 and TRBJ2-7, with 10 bases lining up with TRBD2. J gave up 7 bases and V 4 bases, and 11 bases lay outside the gene matches. This CDR3 spans 15 amino acids. Looked up from germline, CDR1 is SGHNT and CDR2 is YYREEE (reference sequence). In DNA, the CDR3 is TGTGCCAGCAGCCAAAGCGGGGGGGCGCTGGGTGAGCAGTACTTC. Amino acids: CASSQSGGALGEQYF.

The gene calls are TRBV7-9 and TRBJ1-2, with 8 bases matching TRBD1. Per the germline V gene, CDR1 is SEHNR and CDR2 is FQNEAQ (reference sequence). The CDR3 spans 13 residues. J was trimmed by 3 bases and V by 5 bases; bases with no gene match: 2. CDR3 loop: CASSVGQDYGYTF. CDR3 DNA sequence: TGTGCCAGCAGCGTGGGACAGGACTATGGCTACACCTTC.

V usage is TRBV9 and J usage is TRBJ2-1, with TRBD1 identical over 7 bases. Per germline, CDR1 SGDLS and CDR2 YYNGEE. The CDR3 extends over 14 amino acids. J was trimmed by 8 bases and V by 1 base; bases with no gene match: 6. The CDR3 DNA follows: TGTGCCAGCAGCGTAAGGGGGCGCATGGATGAGCAGTTCTTC. Its protein product is CASSVRGRMDEQFF.

This chain links TRBV25-1 with TRBJ1-1; tentatively, D is TRBD1 (5 bases). Trimming removed 3 bases at V and 3 bases at J, with 11 bases between. The germline CDR1 and CDR2 sequences are MGHDK and SYGVNS. CDR3 length: 14 residues. CDR3 in amino acids: CASSDQGVDTEAFF. The CDR3 bases are TGTGCCAGCAGTGACCAGGGCGTAGACACTGAAGCTTTCTTT.

This rearrangement joins TRBV6-6 to TRBJ2-5; 12 bases are a match to TRBD2. Germline CDR1 and CDR2: MNHNY and SVGAGI (reference sequence). The CDR3 consists of 16 residues. After removal of 2 bases from V and 5 bases from J, the junction contained 6 bases not matched to a gene. CDR3 coding DNA: TGTGCCAGCAGTTACCCGACTAGCGGGAGAATGGAGACCCAGTACTTC. Protein: CASSYPTSGRMETQYF.